Following are 18 T cell receptor beta chains from one sample sequenced in a study of T cell responses to AZD1222 COVID-19 vaccine. Data came from immunoSEQ multiplex PCR; TCRdb stores just in-frame clones and leaves some out. The sample has 250,000 to 300,000 clones, around 93% seen once. The sequencing here drew on peripheral blood, taken 28 days after the second AZD1222 dose. These receptors were obtained from an adult who received the AZD1222 COVID-19 vaccine.

The genes are TRBV6-5 and TRBJ1-2; the D is unclear. The V gene's germline CDR1 is MNHEY and CDR2 SVGAGI. V was pared by 2 bases and J by 6 bases, with 4 bases between. The CDR3 is made up of 11 amino acids. CDR3 amino acids: CASSYGDGYTF. The CDR3 DNA is TGTGCCAGCAGTTACGGAGATGGCTACACCTTC.

The chain has TRBV4-1 and TRBJ2-2, with D possibly TRBD2 on 7 matching bases. CDR1 is MGHRA and CDR2 is YSYEKL in the germline V gene. CDR3 length: 14 residues. V was pared by 11 bases and J by 7 bases, with 20 bases between. CDR3 DNA sequence: TGCGCCCACAAGGGGGGGGAATTTAACGGGGAGCTGTTTTTT. The encoded protein is CAHKGGEFNGELFF.

This sequence joins TRBV28 and TRBJ2-7; perhaps TRBD2 as D (6 bases). The CDR3 is 14 amino acids. CDR1 is MDHEN, CDR2 SYDVKM, per germline. V dropped 3 bases and J dropped 3 bases, with 12 bases sitting between them. CDR3 amino acids: CASSLGGGNYEQYF. The CDR3 DNA reads as TGTGCCAGCAGTTTGGGTGGAGGGAACTACGAGCAGTACTTC. The complete variable domain, with remaining parts taken from reference TRBV28 and TRBJ2-7, reads DVKVTQSSRYLVKRTGEKVFLECVQDMDHENMFWYRQDPGLGLRLIYFSYDVKMKEKGDIPEGYSVSREKKERFSLILESASTNQTSMYLCASSLGGGNYEQYFGPGTRLTVT.

This chain uses TRBV2 with TRBJ1-2; 7 nucleotides match TRBD1. The CDR3 contains 16 residues. The V gene's germline CDR1 is SNHLY and CDR2 FYNNEI. V lost 2 bases, J lost 3 bases, and 9 bases stayed unmatched. This CDR3 is CASSELDRVGDYGYTF. CDR3 coding DNA: TGTGCCAGCAGTGAACTTGACAGGGTAGGGGACTATGGCTACACCTTC. Full variable domain (rest looked up from reference TRBV2 and TRBJ1-2): EPEVTQTPSHQVTQMGQEVILRCVPISNHLYFYWYRQILGQKVEFLVSFYNNEISEKSEIFDDQFSVERPDGSNFTLKIRSTKLEDSAMYFCASSELDRVGDYGYTFGSGTRLTVV.

This clone was seen just once. The V and J genes are TRBV7-9 and TRBJ2-5; D call uncertain. V dropped 2 bases and J dropped 5 bases, with 12 bases sitting between them. The V gene's germline CDR1 is SEHNR and CDR2 FQNEAQ (reference sequence). The CDR3 contains 14 residues. The CDR3 DNA sequence: TGTGCCAGCAGCTTAACGGGCCCCCGGGAGACCCAGTACTTC. It specifies CASSLTGPRETQYF.

The chain joins TRBV25-1 to TRBJ1-1; D perhaps matches TRBD1 (5 bases). The V and J ends lost 2 bases and 4 bases respectively, with 8 bases between them. Germline V gene data show CDR1 as MGHDK and CDR2 as SYGVNS. This CDR3 region has 13 residues. The CDR3 DNA reads TGTGCCAGCAGTGAAACCGGGGGCACTGAAGCTTTCTTT. It is translated as CASSETGGTEAFF.

The V call is TRBV3-1 (or the pseudogene TRBV3-2), the J call TRBJ1-5, with 7 bases matching TRBD1. V lost 4 bases, J lost 8 bases, and 5 bases stayed unmatched. The CDR3 totals 13 residues. CDR1 is LGHDT and CDR2 is YNNKEL in the germline V gene (reference sequence). CDR3 DNA sequence: TGTGCCAGCAGCCGCCAGGGGGAAAAGCCCCAGCATTTT. Translating it yields CASSRQGEKPQHF.

CDR3 bases: TGTGCCAGCACCCACACCTCTGGGGCCAACGTCCTGACTTTC. Protein sequence: CASTHTSGANVLTF. V gene TRBV11-2 combines with J gene TRBJ2-6, with D hard to call. There are 14 residues in the CDR3. Germline CDR1 reads SGHAT; CDR2 reads FQNNGV. V lost 7 bases and J lost 0, with 7 bases in between.

The chain couples TRBV20-1 to TRBJ1-6; TRBD1 is a possible D gene (5 bases). CDR3 length: 13 amino acids. Germline V gene sequence: CDR1 DFQATT, CDR2 SNEGSKA (reference sequence). Trimming removed 3 bases from V and 7 bases from J, with 10 bases in between. The CDR3 spells CSASQGRNSPLHF. The CDR3 DNA reads as TGCAGTGCTAGTCAGGGTCGCAATTCACCCCTCCACTTT.

A few counts support this clone. V and J are TRBV2 and TRBJ1-1; unclear D gene. This CDR3 is 10 amino acids long. The germline CDR1 and CDR2 sequences are SNHLY and FYNNEI. V shed 9 bases and J shed 8 bases, with 10 bases lying between them. The CDR3 region is CASAELEAFF. The CDR3 nucleotides read TGTGCCAGTGCCGAACTGGAAGCTTTCTTT.

Comment on this clone: The junction departs from germline at one end; a sequencing error may be responsible. The rearrangement joins TRBV4-2 to TRBJ1-4; a possible D gene is TRBD1 (6 bases). This CDR3 comprises 17 residues. Germline CDR1 LGHNA, CDR2 YNFKEQ. The CDR3 reads CASSQELLGTTILRLGF. CDR3 nucleotides: TGTGCCAGCAGCCAAGAATTGTTAGGGACAACCATCCTCCGACTAGGCTTT.

The rearrangement joins TRBV5-4 to TRBJ1-2, with a tentative D call TRBD1 (6 bases). V was pared by 4 bases and J by 1 base, with 17 bases between. The CDR3 spans 16 residues. Per the germline V gene, CDR1 is SGHNT and CDR2 is YYREEE (reference sequence). CDR3 protein: CASSTMTEGVNYGYTF. CDR3 sequence (DNA): TGTGCCAGCAGCACTATGACAGAGGGGGTTAACTATGGCTACACCTTC.

V and J are TRBV5-1 and TRBJ1-4; D call uncertain. The CDR3 spans 15 residues. Germline CDR1 reads SGHRS; CDR2 reads YFSETQ. V dropped 2 bases and J dropped 0 bases, with 8 bases sitting between them. The CDR3 nucleotides read TGCGCCAGCAGCTTAGAACTTGCAACTAATGAAAAACTGTTTTTT. This encodes CASSLELATNEKLFF.

This chain connects TRBV5-1 to TRBJ2-3; 10 nucleotides agree with TRBD2. Germline V gene data show CDR1 as SGHRS and CDR2 as YFSETQ. Trimming removed 0 bases from V and 1 base from J; junction bases left unmatched: 11. CDR3 length equals 19 residues. This CDR3 is CASSLGSGGPRPGTDTQYF. CDR3 bases: TGCGCCAGCAGCTTGGGTAGCGGGGGGCCCCGGCCGGGCACAGATACGCAGTATTTT.

The V and J genes are TRBV6-5 and TRBJ2-5; D possibly corresponds to TRBD1 (5 bases). Trimming removed 4 bases at V and 5 bases at J, with 5 bases between. The germline gives CDR1 MNHEY, CDR2 SVGAGI. The CDR3 is 11 residues long. The CDR3 DNA is TGTGCCAGCAGTTGGGGCGAGACCCAGTACTTC. Amino acids: CASSWGETQYF.

The chain uses TRBV9 and TRBJ2-7; 7 positions match TRBD1. Germline V CDR1 and CDR2: SGDLS, YYNGEE. Losses at the gene ends were 4 bases for V and 3 bases for J; bases not matched to a gene: 10. The CDR3 consists of 15 residues. CDR3 amino acids: CASSPRTGTVYEQYF. The CDR3 region has the DNA TGTGCCAGCAGCCCAAGGACCGGGACAGTCTACGAGCAGTACTTC.

This clone was detected once. This chain joins TRBV7-9 and TRBJ2-1; possible D gene TRBD1, 5 bases. Germline V gene sequence: CDR1 SEHNR, CDR2 FQNEAQ (reference sequence). Deletions cut 4 bases from V and 5 bases from J, with 18 bases between. There are 16 residues in the CDR3. CDR3 nucleotide sequence: TGTGCCAGCAGCTCCTCGACAGTCCGACCCAACAATGAGCAGTTCTTC. Encoded protein: CASSSSTVRPNNEQFF. The full variable domain, in which reference TRBV7-9 and TRBJ2-1 provide the parts outside the CDR3, is DTGVSQNPRHKITKRGQNVTFRCDPISEHNRLYWYRQTLGQGPEFLTYFQNEAQLEKSRLLSDRFSAERPKGSFSTLEIQRTEQGDSAMYLCASSSSTVRPNNEQFFGPGTRLTVL.

This clone showed up just a few times. V and J are TRBV15 and TRBJ2-1, with 11 nucleotides matching TRBD2. The CDR3 loop spans 15 amino acids. Germline CDR1 and CDR2: LNHNV and YYDKDF (reference sequence). Trimming removed 8 bases from V and 6 bases from J; junction bases left unmatched: 9. The CDR3 reads CATLLAGEAGNEQFF. The CDR3 DNA sequence: TGTGCCACCCTACTAGCGGGAGAGGCGGGCAATGAGCAGTTCTTC.